This entry lists 3 T cell receptor beta chains sequenced from one sample in a study of cytomegalovirus exposure and HLA in healthy donors. The study ran its PCR with 60 Vbeta and 13 Jbeta primers. The assay was immunoSEQ multiplex PCR, and TCRdb's table has in-frame clones only and misses some. The data hold about 140,000 clones, with roughly two thirds observed a single time. Specimen: PBMCs. The receptors shown here come from a woman between 40 and 50 years old in good health and CMV-seronegative.

This clone was seen only a few times. DNA of the CDR3: TGCGCCAGCAGCCCGGGACTAGCGGGGGCCACAGATACGCAGTATTTT. It is translated as CASSPGLAGATDTQYF. This rearrangement joins TRBV4-1 to TRBJ2-3, with 14 bases aligning to TRBD2. Germline lookup yields CDR1 MGHRA and CDR2 YSYEKL. The CDR3 has 16 amino acids. Trimming at V came to 4 bases and at J to 2 bases, leaving 2 bases not matched to a gene.

The chain couples TRBV9 to TRBJ1-4; D is unclear. Trimming stripped 0 bases from V and 0 bases from J, with 9 bases between. From germline, CDR1 is SGDLS and CDR2 YYNGEE. The CDR3 is made up of 16 amino acids. CDR3 coding DNA: TGTGCCAGCAGCGTAGCTCAACTCACAACTAATGAAAAACTGTTTTTT. Translating gives CASSVAQLTTNEKLFF.

The chain couples TRBV5-4 to TRBJ2-5; 9 bases match TRBD2. CDR1 and CDR2 from the germline V gene are SGHNT and YYREEE (reference sequence). V was pared by 4 bases and J by 2 bases, with 6 bases of the junction left unmatched. The CDR3 runs 15 residues. CDR3 residues: CASSETSGTQETQYF. As DNA, the CDR3 is TGTGCCAGCAGCGAGACTAGCGGTACGCAAGAGACCCAGTACTTC.